Following are 21 T cell receptor beta chains from one sample sequenced in a study of regulatory T cells in long-lasting Graves disease. Researchers made TCR beta libraries by using iRepertoire HTBI primers and running Arm-PCR on CDR3 regions. TCRdb called the multiplex PCR reads again in MiXCR, with one record for every CDR3 protein. The data show approximately 400,000 distinct CDR3 sequences, with more than 13% seen just once and approximately 16% held by the top ten. The time point is: newly diagnosed GD, antithyroid drugs for less than 3 months. RNA from PBMCs was the source of the TCR library. These data were also reused for a study on T cells in Graves' hyperthyroidism and ophthalmopathy.

The material sequenced was peripheral blood mononuclear cells (PBMCs), taken at new diagnosis, from a patient treated with antithyroid drugs. These receptors all come from a woman aged 25 to 39 with Graves disease.

This clonotype was seen a handful of times. The chain recombines TRBV5-1 with TRBJ1-2; D perhaps matches TRBD1 (5 bases). Trimming removed 1 base at V and 4 bases at J, with 14 bases between. This CDR3 comprises 15 residues. Germline V gives CDR1 SGHRS, CDR2 YFSETQ. The CDR3, as DNA: TGCGCCAGCAGCTTGAGTCGGGACGGCTTCTATGGCTACACCTTC. Translation: CASSLSRDGFYGYTF.

In this sample, this clonotype turned up many times. V usage is TRBV30 and J usage is TRBJ2-1, with D tentatively TRBD2 (6 bases). V gave up 0 bases and J gave up 6 bases, with 9 bases separating them. Germline values: CDR1 GTSNPN, CDR2 SVGIG (reference sequence). The CDR3 sequence is 13 residues long. The CDR3 reads CAWSVGGGNEQFF. In nucleotides, the CDR3 is TGTGCCTGGAGTGTGGGAGGAGGCAATGAGCAGTTCTTC.

This clonotype was recorded many times. The chain is built from TRBV28 and TRBJ2-5; TRBD2 matches at 7 bases. V lost 3 bases to trimming and J lost 0 bases; unmatched junction nucleotides: 4. The germline CDR1 and CDR2 sequences are MDHEN and SYDVKM. This CDR3 comprises 15 residues. For the CDR3, the DNA is TGTGCCAGCAGTTTGCGGGAGTGGTACCAAGAGACCCAGTACTTC. This sequence encodes CASSLREWYQETQYF.

The chain recombines TRBV10-3 with TRBJ1-6; tentatively, D is TRBD1 (5 bases). CDR3 size: 16 residues. V was clipped by 6 bases and J by 10 bases, with 22 bases between them. Germline V gives CDR1 ENHRY, CDR2 SYGVKD. CDR3 nucleotide sequence: TGTGCCATCAGCGCAGCATCAGGCCCAACAGGATCACCCCTCCACTTT. Protein sequence: CAISAASGPTGSPLHF.

J is TRBJ1-5 and V is TRBV5-5; no definite D call. Germline V gene data show CDR1 as SGHKS and CDR2 as YYEKEE (reference sequence). Trimming pared 4 bases from V and 4 bases from J, leaving 15 bases between. CDR3 size: 15 residues. The CDR3: CASSPTLGLNQPQHF. CDR3 bases: TGTGCCAGCAGCCCCACCTTGGGGTTGAATCAGCCCCAGCATTTT. The full variable domain, its missing parts supplied by reference TRBV5-5 and TRBJ1-5, is DAGVTQSPTHLIKTRGQQVTLRCSPISGHKSVSWYQQVLGQGPQFIFQYYEKEERGRGNFPDRFSARQFPNYSSELNVNALLLGDSALYLCASSPTLGLNQPQHFGDGTRLSIL.

The rearrangement uses TRBV3-1 and TRBJ2-7; 15 bases match TRBD2. J was trimmed by 5 bases and V by 1 base; bases with no gene match: 6. The CDR3 is 17 residues long. Germline V gene lookup returns CDR1 LGHDT and CDR2 YNNKEL (reference sequence). The CDR3: CASSQALGLAGGHEQYF. CDR3 DNA: TGTGCCAGCAGCCAAGCCCTGGGACTAGCGGGAGGCCACGAGCAGTACTTC.

In this sample, this clonotype turned up many times. The chain carries TRBV20-1 and TRBJ1-6; maybe TRBD1 (5 bases). The CDR3 has 13 amino acids. V lost 7 bases and J 7 bases, leaving 14 bases between the germline ends. Looked up from germline, CDR1 is DFQATT and CDR2 is SNEGSKA (reference sequence). The CDR3 bases are TGCAGTGTTGAGAAGCAGGGAAATTCACCCCTCCACTTT. It specifies CSVEKQGNSPLHF.

The gene calls are TRBV19 and TRBJ1-5; D unresolved. V was shortened by 1 base and J by 0 bases, with 10 bases between the two germline ends. The CDR3 sequence is 16 residues long. Germline CDR1 and CDR2: LNHDA and SQIVND (reference sequence). CDR3: CASSIVRSYSNQPQHF. The CDR3 DNA reads as TGTGCCAGTAGTATAGTTAGGTCCTATAGCAATCAGCCCCAGCATTTT.

The chain employs TRBV20-1 and TRBJ1-5; D gene unclear. The CDR3 is 13 residues long. Germline assignment: CDR1 DFQATT and CDR2 SNEGSKA (reference sequence). The V and J ends lost 0 bases and 11 bases respectively, with 14 bases between them. The CDR3 bases are TGCAGTGCTAGAGAGACCCAGCTCCAGGCCCAGCATTTT. As protein: CSARETQLQAQHF.

The table lists this clonotype with many counts. The rearrangement joins TRBV6-2 or TRBV6-3 to TRBJ2-5; 13 bases line up with TRBD2. The CDR3 covers 17 residues. Trimming took 7 bases from V and 5 from J; bases not matched to a gene: 13. Per the germline V gene, CDR1 is MNHEY and CDR2 is SVGEGT. Here the CDR3 reads CASTSNGLAGVQETQYF. CDR3 DNA sequence: TGTGCCAGCACCAGTAATGGACTAGCGGGGGTCCAGGAGACCCAGTACTTC.

In this sample, this clonotype turned up once. The chain uses TRBV2 and TRBJ1-2; no clear D. The CDR3 runs to 11 residues. V lost 6 bases and J 7 bases, leaving 9 bases between the germline ends. Germline assignment: CDR1 SNHLY and CDR2 FYNNEI. This CDR3 is CASRIGSGYTF. Here the CDR3 DNA reads TGTGCCAGCAGAATAGGGTCTGGCTACACCTTC.

This clonotype was detected ten times or more. The gene calls are TRBV2 and TRBJ1-5, with D perhaps matching TRBD1 (5 bases). Germline V gene data show CDR1 as SNHLY and CDR2 as FYNNEI. This CDR3 has 14 amino acids. Trimming took off 3 bases at V and 2 bases at J, with 8 bases between the two ends. The CDR3 sequence: CASSEGVGNQPQHF. CDR3 coding DNA: TGTGCCAGCAGTGAGGGGGTTGGCAATCAGCCCCAGCATTTT.

At least ten counts were recorded for this clonotype. V usage is TRBV30 and J usage is TRBJ1-1; D gene unclear. This CDR3 region has 14 residues. Trimming took 3 bases from V and 6 from J, leaving 17 bases between them. From germline, CDR1 is GTSNPN and CDR2 SVGIG (reference sequence). Written as DNA, the CDR3 is TGTGCCTGGAGCACCGGCCGGGCCCCTTCTGAAGCTTTCTTT. Protein sequence: CAWSTGRAPSEAFF.

This clonotype was seen ten or more times. The CDR3 protein is CASSPHPRAQTGLYTQYF. The CDR3 bases are TGTGCCAGCAGCCCACACCCAAGAGCCCAGACAGGTCTATATACGCAGTATTTT. The chain combines TRBV7-9 with TRBJ2-3; D is possibly TRBD1 (6 bases). The germline CDR1 and CDR2 sequences are SEHNR and FQNEAQ (reference sequence). The length of the CDR3 is 18 residues. The V end was cut by 5 bases, the J end by 7 bases, with 28 bases between.

This clonotype was recorded many times. The J gene is TRBJ2-2, the V gene TRBV7-3; D unclear. Trimming took off 3 bases at V and 3 bases at J, with 11 bases between the two ends. This CDR3 region has 15 residues. Per the germline V gene, CDR1 is SGHTA and CDR2 is FQGTGA. CDR3 DNA sequence: TGTGCCAGCAGCTTTGGACCAATATACACCGGGGAGCTGTTTTTT. This encodes CASSFGPIYTGELFF.

The table lists this clonotype with many counts. The gene calls are TRBV7-9 and TRBJ1-5, with TRBD1 identical over 9 bases. CDR3 length: 19 amino acids. Trimming cost V 1 base and J 2 bases; bases outside gene matches: 12. Germline assignment: CDR1 SEHNR and CDR2 FQNEAQ (reference sequence). The CDR3 region is CASSLGLLGQGGGNQPQHF. CDR3 sequence (DNA): TGTGCCAGCAGCTTAGGCCTTCTGGGACAGGGAGGTGGCAATCAGCCCCAGCATTTT.

This clonotype was seen many times. The chain joins TRBV2 to TRBJ2-5; 11 bases are shared with TRBD2. CDR1 and CDR2 (germline): SNHLY, FYNNEI. Trimming removed 4 bases from V and 4 bases from J; junction bases left unmatched: 20. CDR3 length: 20 residues. DNA of the CDR3: TGTGCCAGCAGTGGATGGATCAGCGCTGAACTAGCGGGGGAGCGAGAGACCCAGTACTTC. Translated, it gives CASSGWISAELAGERETQYF.

This clonotype was seen ten or more times. The rearrangement links TRBV29-1 to TRBJ2-7; D not resolved. The CDR3 extends over 12 amino acids. The ends were cut back, 0 bases at V and 1 base at J, with 4 bases in the middle. Germline CDR1 is SQVTM and CDR2 is ANQGSEA. The CDR3, as DNA: TGCAGCGTTGAAGATGGTTCCTACGAGCAGTACTTC. This encodes CSVEDGSYEQYF.

This clonotype was recorded at least ten times. The chain joins TRBV11-3 to TRBJ2-5; TRBD2 aligns across 8 bases. After removal of 4 bases from V and 5 bases from J, the junction contained 12 bases not matched to a gene. CDR1 is SGHNT and CDR2 is YENEEA in the germline V gene. This CDR3 spans 16 amino acids. The CDR3 sequence: CASSSLRGGVLETQYF. DNA for the CDR3: TGTGCCAGCAGCTCCCTCCGGGGGGGAGTGTTGGAGACCCAGTACTTC. Full variable domain (missing parts from reference TRBV11-3 and TRBJ2-5): EAGVVQSPRYKIIEKKQPVAFWCNPISGHNTLYWYLQNLGQGPELLIRYENEEAVDDSQLPKDRFSAERLKGVDSTLKIQPAELGDSAVYLCASSSLRGGVLETQYFGPGTRLLVL.

This clonotype has a handful of counts. V gene TRBV9 combines with J gene TRBJ1-1, with D unclear. The CDR3 length is 16 residues. CDR1 SGDLS and CDR2 YYNGEE come from the germline V gene. V was shortened by 0 bases and J by 2 bases, with 14 bases between the two germline ends. CDR3 region: CASSVGGAGRNTEAFF. CDR3 bases: TGTGCCAGCAGCGTAGGGGGAGCAGGCCGAAACACTGAAGCTTTCTTT.

This clonotype was observed many times. The gene calls are TRBV3-1 and TRBJ1-1; D unclear. Looked up from germline, CDR1 is LGHDT and CDR2 is YNNKEL (reference sequence). V was trimmed by 3 bases and J by 5 bases, leaving 13 bases between them. There are 14 residues in the CDR3. CDR3 coding DNA: TGTGCCAGCAGCCATCCGCTTCGGTGGACTGAAGCTTTCTTT. As protein: CASSHPLRWTEAFF. The full variable domain, completed using reference TRBV3-1 and TRBJ1-1, is DTAVSQTPKYLVTQMGNDKSIKCEQNLGHDTMYWYKQDSKKFLKIMFSYNNKELIINETVPNRFSPKSPDKAHLNLHINSLELGDSAVYFCASSHPLRWTEAFFGQGTRLTVV.